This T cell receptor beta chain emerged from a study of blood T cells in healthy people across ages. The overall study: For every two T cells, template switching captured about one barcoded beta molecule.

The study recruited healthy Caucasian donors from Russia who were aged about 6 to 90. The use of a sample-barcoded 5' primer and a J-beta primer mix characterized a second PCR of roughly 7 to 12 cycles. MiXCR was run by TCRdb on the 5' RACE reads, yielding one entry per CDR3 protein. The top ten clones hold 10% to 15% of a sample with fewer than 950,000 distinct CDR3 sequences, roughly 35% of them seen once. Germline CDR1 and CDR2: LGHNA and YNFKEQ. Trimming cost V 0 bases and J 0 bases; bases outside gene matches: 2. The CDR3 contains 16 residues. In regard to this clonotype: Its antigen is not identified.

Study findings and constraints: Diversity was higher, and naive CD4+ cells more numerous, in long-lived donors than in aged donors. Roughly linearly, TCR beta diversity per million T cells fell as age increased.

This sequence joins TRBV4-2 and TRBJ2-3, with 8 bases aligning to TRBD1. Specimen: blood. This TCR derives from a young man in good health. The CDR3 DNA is TGTGCCAGCAGCCAAGAGGACAGGGACAGCACAGATACGCAGTATTTT. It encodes CASSQEDRDSTDTQYF.